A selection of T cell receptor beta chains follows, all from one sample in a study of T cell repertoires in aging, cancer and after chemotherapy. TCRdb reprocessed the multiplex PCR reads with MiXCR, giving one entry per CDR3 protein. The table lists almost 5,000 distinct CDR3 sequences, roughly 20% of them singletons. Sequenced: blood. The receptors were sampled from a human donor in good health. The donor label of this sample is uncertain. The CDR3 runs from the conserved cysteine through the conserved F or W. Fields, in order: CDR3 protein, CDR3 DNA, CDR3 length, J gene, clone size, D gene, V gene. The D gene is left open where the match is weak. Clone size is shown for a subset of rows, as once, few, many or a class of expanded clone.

CDR3 protein: CSARTGGDTGELFF
CDR3 DNA: TGCAGTGCTAGGACAGGGGGCGACACCGGGGAGCTGTTTTTT
CDR3 length: 14
J gene: TRBJ2-2
clone size: many
D gene: TRBD1
V gene: TRBV20-1

CDR3 protein: CASSLWGYEQFF
CDR3 DNA: TGTGCCAGCAGTTTGTGGGGCTACGAGCAGTTCTTC
CDR3 length: 12
J gene: TRBJ2-1
clone size: once
D gene: NA
V gene: TRBV28

CDR3 protein: CASSKGGTNEKLFF
CDR3 DNA: TGTGCCAGCAGCAAGGGGGGGACTAATGAAAAACTGTTTTTT
CDR3 length: 14
J gene: TRBJ1-4
clone size: medium-sized
D gene: NA
V gene: TRBV6-5

CDR3 protein: CASSEKTGYGYTF
CDR3 DNA: TGTGCCAGCAGTGAGAAGACAGGCTATGGCTACACCTTC
CDR3 length: 13
J gene: TRBJ1-2
clone size: few
D gene: NA
V gene: TRBV6-4

CDR3 protein: CASSLDGTGLPDTQYF
CDR3 DNA: TGCGCCAGCAGCTTGGACGGGACAGGGTTGCCAGATACGCAGTATTTT
CDR3 length: 16
J gene: TRBJ2-3
clone size: NA
D gene: TRBD1
V gene: TRBV5-1

CDR3 protein: CASSLRGPGANVLTF
CDR3 DNA: TGTGCCAGCAGCTTACGAGGGCCTGGGGCCAACGTCCTGACTTTC
CDR3 length: 15
J gene: TRBJ2-6
clone size: NA
D gene: NA
V gene: TRBV7-2

CDR3 protein: CASSIRRRANTGELFF
CDR3 DNA: TGTGCCAGTAGTATAAGAAGGCGGGCGAACACCGGGGAGCTGTTTTTT
CDR3 length: 16
J gene: TRBJ2-2
clone size: medium-sized
D gene: NA
V gene: TRBV19

CDR3 protein: CASSKPGGEQYF
CDR3 DNA: TGTGCCAGCAGCAAGCCTGGGGGCGAGCAGTACTTC
CDR3 length: 12
J gene: TRBJ2-7
clone size: NA
D gene: NA
V gene: TRBV21-1

CDR3 protein: CASSLGGDRRAFF
CDR3 DNA: TGTGCCAGCAGCTTGGGGGGGGACCGGAGGGCTTTCTTT
CDR3 length: 13
J gene: TRBJ1-1
clone size: NA
D gene: NA
V gene: TRBV5-8

CDR3 protein: CASSPLSVDEQFF
CDR3 DNA: TGTGCCAGCTCACCACTATCAGTAGATGAGCAGTTCTTC
CDR3 length: 13
J gene: TRBJ2-1
clone size: many
D gene: NA
V gene: TRBV18

CDR3 protein: CASSLGGGYSPLHF
CDR3 DNA: TGTGCCAGCAGCCTCGGAGGGGGCTATTCACCCCTCCACTTT
CDR3 length: 14
J gene: TRBJ1-6
clone size: medium-sized
D gene: TRBD1
V gene: TRBV6-6

CDR3 protein: CASSPRVGYGANEKLFF
CDR3 DNA: TGTGCCAGTAGTCCGAGAGTGGGGTATGGTGCTAATGAAAAACTGTTTTTT
CDR3 length: 17
J gene: TRBJ1-4
clone size: medium-sized
D gene: NA
V gene: TRBV19

CDR3 protein: CASSLDGTGREQYF
CDR3 DNA: TGTGCCAGCAGTTTAGACGGCACAGGGAGAGAGCAGTACTTC
CDR3 length: 14
J gene: TRBJ2-7
clone size: NA
D gene: NA
V gene: TRBV7-7

CDR3 protein: CATSRALGANEKLFF
CDR3 DNA: TGTGCCACCAGCAGAGCCCTAGGGGCTAATGAAAAACTGTTTTTT
CDR3 length: 15
J gene: TRBJ1-4
clone size: few
D gene: NA
V gene: TRBV15

CDR3 protein: CASRRGNGETQYF
CDR3 DNA: TGTGCCAGTAGACGGGGAAATGGGGAGACCCAGTACTTC
CDR3 length: 13
J gene: TRBJ2-5
clone size: NA
D gene: NA
V gene: TRBV19

CDR3 protein: CASSQEGRYGYTF
CDR3 DNA: TGCGCCAGCAGCCAGGAGGGGCGATATGGCTACACCTTC
CDR3 length: 13
J gene: TRBJ1-2
clone size: NA
D gene: NA
V gene: TRBV4-1

CDR3 protein: CASSLTRHTQYF
CDR3 DNA: TGTGCCAGCAGCTTAACTCGCCATACGCAGTATTTT
CDR3 length: 12
J gene: TRBJ2-3
clone size: medium-sized
D gene: NA
V gene: TRBV7-2

CDR3 protein: CASNSGGRGEQYF
CDR3 DNA: TGTGCCAGCAATTCAGGGGGTCGGGGCGAGCAGTACTTC
CDR3 length: 13
J gene: TRBJ2-7
clone size: medium-sized
D gene: TRBD1
V gene: TRBV6-5

CDR3 protein: CASSLYGDADTQYF
CDR3 DNA: TGTGCCAGCAGCTTGTACGGGGACGCAGATACGCAGTATTTT
CDR3 length: 14
J gene: TRBJ2-3
clone size: medium-sized
D gene: NA
V gene: TRBV5-6

CDR3 protein: CASSSDSYEQYF
CDR3 DNA: TGTGCCAGCAGTTCCGACTCCTACGAGCAGTACTTC
CDR3 length: 12
J gene: TRBJ2-7
clone size: many
D gene: NA
V gene: TRBV12-3/TRBV12-4